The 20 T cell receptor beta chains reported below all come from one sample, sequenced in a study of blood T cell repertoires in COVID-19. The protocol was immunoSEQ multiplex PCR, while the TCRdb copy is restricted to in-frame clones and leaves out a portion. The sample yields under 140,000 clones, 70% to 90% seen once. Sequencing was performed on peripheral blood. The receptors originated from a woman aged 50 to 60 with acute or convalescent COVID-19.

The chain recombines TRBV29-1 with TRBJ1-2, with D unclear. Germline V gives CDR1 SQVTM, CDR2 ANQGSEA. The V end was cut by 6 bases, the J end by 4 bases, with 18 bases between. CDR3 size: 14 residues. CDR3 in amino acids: CSVKAGETAYGYTF. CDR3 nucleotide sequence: TGCAGCGTGAAAGCGGGCGAGACGGCCTATGGCTACACCTTC.

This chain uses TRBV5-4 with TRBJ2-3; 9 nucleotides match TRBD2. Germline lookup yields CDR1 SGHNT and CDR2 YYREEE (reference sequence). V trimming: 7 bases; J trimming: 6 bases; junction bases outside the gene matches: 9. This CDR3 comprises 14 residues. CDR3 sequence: CASSRTSERDTQYF. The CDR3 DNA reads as TGTGCCAGCTCCCGGACTAGCGAAAGGGATACGCAGTATTTT.

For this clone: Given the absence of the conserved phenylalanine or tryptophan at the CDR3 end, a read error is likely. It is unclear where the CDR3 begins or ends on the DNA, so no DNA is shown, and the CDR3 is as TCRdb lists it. The chain's CDR3 is CASRLTGESTGG. The chain uses TRBV12-2 and TRBJ2-7; TRBD2, as called in the table, went unchecked against the DNA. TRBV12-2 is a pseudogene segment. The CDR3 is 12 residues long, ends included.

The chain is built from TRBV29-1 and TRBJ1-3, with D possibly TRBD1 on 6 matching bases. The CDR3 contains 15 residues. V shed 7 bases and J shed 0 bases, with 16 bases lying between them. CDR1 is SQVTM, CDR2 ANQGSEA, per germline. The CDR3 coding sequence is TGCAGCGCCGGAGAACAGGGACGCTCTGGAAACACCATATATTTT. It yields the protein CSAGEQGRSGNTIYF. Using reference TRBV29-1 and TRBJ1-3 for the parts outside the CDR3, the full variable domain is SAVISQKPSRDICQRGTSLTIQCQVDSQVTMMFWYRQQPGQSLTLIATANQGSEATYESGFVIDKFPISRPNLTFSTLTVSNMSPEDSSIYLCSAGEQGRSGNTIYFGEGSWLTVV.

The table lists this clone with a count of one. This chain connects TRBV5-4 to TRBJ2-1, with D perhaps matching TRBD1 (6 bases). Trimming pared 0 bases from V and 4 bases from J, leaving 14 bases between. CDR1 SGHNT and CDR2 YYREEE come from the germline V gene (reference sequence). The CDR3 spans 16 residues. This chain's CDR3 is CASSLGTETGYNEQFF. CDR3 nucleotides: TGTGCCAGCAGCTTGGGGACAGAAACGGGATACAATGAGCAGTTCTTC.

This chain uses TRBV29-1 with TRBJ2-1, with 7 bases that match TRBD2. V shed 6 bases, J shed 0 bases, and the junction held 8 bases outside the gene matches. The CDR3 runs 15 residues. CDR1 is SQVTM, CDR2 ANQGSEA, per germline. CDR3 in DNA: TGCAGCGTGGACCCTAGCGGTAGCTCCTACAATGAGCAGTTCTTC. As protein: CSVDPSGSSYNEQFF.

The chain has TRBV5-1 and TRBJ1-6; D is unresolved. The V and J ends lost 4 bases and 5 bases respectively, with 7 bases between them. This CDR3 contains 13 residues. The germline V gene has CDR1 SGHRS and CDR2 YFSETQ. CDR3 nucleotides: TGCGCCAGCAGCGAGGTTGATAATTCACCCCTCCACTTT. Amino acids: CASSEVDNSPLHF.

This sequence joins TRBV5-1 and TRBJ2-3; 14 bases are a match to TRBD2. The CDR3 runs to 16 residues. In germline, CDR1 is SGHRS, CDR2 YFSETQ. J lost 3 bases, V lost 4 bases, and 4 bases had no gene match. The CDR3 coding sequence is TGCGCCAGCAGCACCGGGACTAGCGGGAGAACAGATACGCAGTATTTT. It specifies CASSTGTSGRTDTQYF. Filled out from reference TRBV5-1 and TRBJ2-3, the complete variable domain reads KAGVTQTPRYLIKTRGQQVTLSCSPISGHRSVSWYQQTPGQGLQFLFEYFSETQRNKGNFPGRFSGRQFSNSRSEMNVSTLELGDSALYLCASSTGTSGRTDTQYFGPGTRLTVL.

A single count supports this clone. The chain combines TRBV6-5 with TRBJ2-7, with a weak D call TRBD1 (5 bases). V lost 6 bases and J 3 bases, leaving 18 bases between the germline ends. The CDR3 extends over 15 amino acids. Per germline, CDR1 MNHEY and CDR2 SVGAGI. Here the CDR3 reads CASRSERGRNYEQYF. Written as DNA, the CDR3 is TGTGCCAGCAGATCCGAAAGGGGAAGAAACTACGAGCAGTACTTC.

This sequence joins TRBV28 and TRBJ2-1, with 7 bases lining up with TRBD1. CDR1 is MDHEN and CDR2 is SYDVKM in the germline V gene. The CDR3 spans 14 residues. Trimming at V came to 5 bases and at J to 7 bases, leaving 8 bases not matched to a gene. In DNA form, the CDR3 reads TGTGCCAGCAGTGCTATTGGACAGGCTAATGAGCAGTTCTTC. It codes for CASSAIGQANEQFF.

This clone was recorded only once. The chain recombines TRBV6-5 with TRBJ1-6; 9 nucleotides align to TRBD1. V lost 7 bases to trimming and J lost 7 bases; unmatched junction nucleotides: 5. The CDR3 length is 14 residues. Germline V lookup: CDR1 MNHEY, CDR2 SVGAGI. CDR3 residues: CASKAGQGNSPLHF. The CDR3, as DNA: TGTGCCAGCAAAGCGGGACAGGGCAATTCACCCCTCCACTTT.

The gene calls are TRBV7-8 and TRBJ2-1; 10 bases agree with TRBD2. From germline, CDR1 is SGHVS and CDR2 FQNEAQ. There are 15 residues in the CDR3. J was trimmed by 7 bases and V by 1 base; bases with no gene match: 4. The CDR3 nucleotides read TGTGCCAGCAGCTTAGAGTCTAGCGGGAGTAATGAGCAGTTCTTC. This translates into CASSLESSGSNEQFF.

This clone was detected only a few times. CDR3 bases: TGTGCCAGCAGCCGGACTAGCGGCAACACCGGGGAGCTGTTTTTT. Translated: CASSRTSGNTGELFF. The gene calls are TRBV11-3 and TRBJ2-2; 10 bases align to TRBD2. This CDR3 spans 15 amino acids. V lost 5 bases to trimming and J lost 2 bases; unmatched junction nucleotides: 2. The germline V gene encodes CDR1 SGHNT and CDR2 YENEEA.

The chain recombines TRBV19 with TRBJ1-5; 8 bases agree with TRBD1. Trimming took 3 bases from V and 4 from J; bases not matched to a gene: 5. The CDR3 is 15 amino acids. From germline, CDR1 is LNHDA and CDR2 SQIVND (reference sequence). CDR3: CASSMGTGGNQPQHF. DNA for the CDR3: TGTGCCAGTAGTATGGGAACAGGGGGAAATCAGCCCCAGCATTTT.

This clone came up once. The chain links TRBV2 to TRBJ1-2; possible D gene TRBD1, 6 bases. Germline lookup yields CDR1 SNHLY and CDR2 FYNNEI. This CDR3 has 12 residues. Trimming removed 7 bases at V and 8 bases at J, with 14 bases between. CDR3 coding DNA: TGTGCCAGCACCGTGACAGGATTCGGCTACACCTTC. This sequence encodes CASTVTGFGYTF.

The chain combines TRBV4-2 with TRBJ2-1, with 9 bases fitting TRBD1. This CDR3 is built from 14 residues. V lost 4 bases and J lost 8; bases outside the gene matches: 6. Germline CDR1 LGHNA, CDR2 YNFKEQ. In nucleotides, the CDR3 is TGTGCCAGCAGCCCCGGGGACAGGGCTTATGAGCAGTTCTTC. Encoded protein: CASSPGDRAYEQFF.

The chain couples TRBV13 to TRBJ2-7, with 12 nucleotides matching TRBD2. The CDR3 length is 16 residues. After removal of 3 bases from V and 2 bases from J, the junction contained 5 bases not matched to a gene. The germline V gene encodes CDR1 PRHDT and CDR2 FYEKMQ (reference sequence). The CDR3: CASSFRTSGNPYEQYF. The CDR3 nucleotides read TGTGCCAGCAGCTTCCGGACTAGCGGGAACCCCTACGAGCAGTACTTC.

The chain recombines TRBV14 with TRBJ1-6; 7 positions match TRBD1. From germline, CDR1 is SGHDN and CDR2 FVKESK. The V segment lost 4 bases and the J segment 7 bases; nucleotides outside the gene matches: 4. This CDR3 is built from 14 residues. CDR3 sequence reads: CASSRQGGNSPLHF. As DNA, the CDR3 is TGTGCCAGCAGCCGACAGGGTGGAAATTCACCCCTCCACTTT.

This CDR3 is CASSFFLGQGAGTGELFF. For the CDR3, the DNA is TGTGCCAGCAGTTTTTTCTTGGGACAGGGGGCTGGCACCGGGGAGCTGTTTTTT. The chain couples TRBV27 to TRBJ2-2; 12 positions match TRBD1. The CDR3 is 18 amino acids. Germline V gene data show CDR1 as MNHEY and CDR2 as SMNVEV (reference sequence). V was clipped by 3 bases and J by 4 bases; unmatched bases: 9.

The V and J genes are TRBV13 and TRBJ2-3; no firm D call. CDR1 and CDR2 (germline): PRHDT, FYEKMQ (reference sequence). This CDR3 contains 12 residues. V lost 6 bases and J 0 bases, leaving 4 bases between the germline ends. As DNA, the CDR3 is TGTGCCAGCAGTACTAGCACAGATACGCAGTATTTT. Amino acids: CASSTSTDTQYF.